This T cell receptor beta chain was retrieved from a study of OX40 agonist ivuxolimab in advanced cancers. CDR3 length: 17 amino acids. The V end lost 0 bases, the J end lost 6 bases, and 15 bases lay between the germline ends. Germline V gene sequence: CDR1 SGHVS, CDR2 FNYEAQ. To note about this clone: Antigen: not known.

The study's findings and limits: It was not determined which antigens were specifically recognized by the peripheral T cells that had undergone clonal expansion.

Sequenced by immunoSEQ multiplex PCR; TCRdb stores in-frame clones only, minus some. The repertoire holds 25,000 to 35,000 clones, more than 70% seen once, with about a sixth in the top ten. V gene TRBV7-6 combines with J gene TRBJ1-6; D is uncertain. This TCR was sampled from an adult with an advanced solid tumor such as melanoma, head and neck, liver or kidney cancer. Specimen: CD4+ or CD8+ T cells sorted from blood, collected in a trial of the OX40 agonist ivuxolimab. The DNA of the CDR3 is TGTGCCAGCAGCTTAGCGGCACCGTCAACGGGTAATTCACCCCTCCACTTT. Translating it yields CASSLAAPSTGNSPLHF.